The 10 T cell receptor beta chains below all came from one sample that was sequenced in a study of post-analysis software for immune sequencing data. Overall study findings and caveats: Controls had lower frequencies than patients of 4 or 5 TRBV segments, which included TRBV5-6, TRBV5-1 and TRBV20-1.

No antigen has been assigned to these receptors. TCR beta libraries were prepared from cDNA with unique molecular identifiers. From the PCR reads, TCRdb called clonotypes with MiXCR, one entry per CDR3 protein. The data contain about 400,000 distinct CDR3 sequences, about a third of them singletons. Material for sequencing was blood. The receptors come from a girl aged 5 to 17 with multiple sclerosis.

This clonotype turned up a few times. This rearrangement joins TRBV7-2 to TRBJ2-5; D call uncertain. CDR3 length equals 13 residues. Germline V lookup: CDR1 SGHTA, CDR2 FQGNSA. V was clipped by 7 bases and J by 5 bases, with 14 bases between them. In DNA form, the CDR3 reads TGTGCCAGCAACCCCCCTTGGAAGGAGACCCAGTACTTC. It is translated as CASNPPWKETQYF. The full variable domain, its missing parts supplied by reference TRBV7-2 and TRBJ2-5, is GAGVSQSPSNKVTEKGKDVELRCDPISGHTALYWYRQSLGQGLEFLIYFQGNSAPDKSGLPSDRFSAERTGGSVSTLTIQRTQQEDSAVYLCASNPPWKETQYFGPGTRLLVL.

The CDR3 loop reads CASSSWTVNSPLHF. CDR3 nucleotides: TGTGCCAGCAGTTCATGGACAGTGAATTCACCCCTCCACTTT. The genes are TRBV27 and TRBJ1-6; tentatively, D is TRBD1 (6 bases). There are 14 residues in the CDR3. V lost 4 bases to trimming and J lost 7 bases, with 11 bases between them. The germline gives CDR1 MNHEY, CDR2 SMNVEV (reference sequence).

The J gene is TRBJ1-5, the V gene TRBV7-2; TRBD1 matches at 7 bases. V was clipped by 7 bases and J by 9 bases; unmatched bases: 9. This CDR3 region has 13 residues. Germline assignment: CDR1 SGHTA and CDR2 FQGNSA. CDR3 nucleotide sequence: TGTGCCAGCACCACAGGGGTCTTTGTGCCCCAGCATTTT. Protein sequence: CASTTGVFVPQHF.

This clonotype is a singleton in its sample. The V call is TRBV7-9, the J call TRBJ2-1; D may be TRBD1 or TRBD2 (5 bases each). V gave up 3 bases and J gave up 4 bases, with 13 bases separating them. CDR1 is SEHNR and CDR2 is FQNEAQ in the germline V gene (reference sequence). This CDR3 is built from 15 residues. The chain's CDR3 is CASSFIEGSYNEQFF. CDR3 DNA sequence: TGTGCCAGCAGCTTTATAGAGGGGTCATACAATGAGCAGTTCTTC.

The V call is TRBV5-1, the J call TRBJ1-6, with a tentative D call TRBD1 (6 bases). The germline V and J ends were trimmed by 6 bases and 7 bases, with 14 bases remaining between them. This CDR3 contains 14 residues. Germline lookup yields CDR1 SGHRS and CDR2 YFSETQ. CDR3: CASILQGENSPLHF. The CDR3 DNA reads TGCGCCAGCATCTTACAGGGTGAGAATTCACCCCTCCACTTT.

The V call is TRBV12-3 or TRBV12-4, the J call TRBJ2-1; possibly TRBD1 for D (5 bases). This CDR3 has 16 residues. Trimming took 6 bases from V and 9 from J, leaving 24 bases between them. The CDR3 sequence is CASSTSSRGPLPEQFF. The CDR3, as DNA: TGTGCCAGCAGCACAAGTAGTAGGGGCCCCCTCCCTGAGCAGTTCTTC.

V and J are TRBV5-1 and TRBJ2-7, with 8 bases matching TRBD1. V trimming: 6 bases; J trimming: 2 bases; junction bases outside the gene matches: 7. The CDR3 covers 14 residues. Germline CDR1 SGHRS, CDR2 YFSETQ. The CDR3 nucleotides are TGCGCCAGCACCGGACAGGGAATGACCTACGAGCAGTACTTC. This codes for CASTGQGMTYEQYF.

The rearrangement links TRBV12-3 or TRBV12-4 to TRBJ2-2; TRBD2 matches 8 bases. Trimming removed 6 bases from V and 5 bases from J; junction bases left unmatched: 8. The CDR3 totals 15 residues. DNA of the CDR3: TGTGCCAGCAGGTTACCGACTAGCGATACCGGGGAGCTGTTTTTT. Its translation: CASRLPTSDTGELFF.

This clonotype came up a few times. The V call is TRBV20-1, the J call TRBJ2-1; D gene ambiguous. The germline V gene encodes CDR1 DFQATT and CDR2 SNEGSKA (reference sequence). This CDR3 region has 13 residues. With 0 bases removed from V and 15 bases from J, the gap between germline ends came to 18 bases. CDR3 sequence: CSARDPRPERTFF. CDR3 bases: TGCAGTGCTAGAGATCCCCGGCCAGAGAGGACGTTCTTC.

The chain couples TRBV3-1 to TRBJ2-5; the match to TRBD2 covers 8 bases. The J segment lost 4 bases and the V segment lost 4 bases, leaving 11 bases of the junction unmatched. CDR3 length equals 16 residues. Germline CDR1 is LGHDT and CDR2 is YNNKEL (reference sequence). The CDR3 DNA sequence: TGTGCCAGCAGCCCCAATAGCGGGGTTAGGACAGAGACCCAGTACTTC. This sequence encodes CASSPNSGVRTETQYF.